The next 15 T cell receptor beta chains were all read from a single sample in a study of blood T cells in healthy people across ages. The authors ran a second PCR of 7 to 11 cycles using a sample-barcoded 5' primer and a J-beta primer mix. TCRdb reprocessed the 5' RACE reads via MiXCR and lists one record per CDR3 protein. The table lists about 1.7 million distinct CDR3 sequences, about 30% of them singletons. Sequencing input: blood. The source of these receptors is a woman aged 25-40 years in good health.

This clonotype appeared many times. This chain joins TRBV12-3 or TRBV12-4 and TRBJ2-3, with TRBD2 matching over 7 bases. V lost 3 bases to trimming and J lost 3 bases; unmatched junction nucleotides: 3. The CDR3 consists of 14 residues. This CDR3 reads CASSFRSGTDTQYF. DNA of the CDR3: TGTGCCAGCAGTTTTCGTAGCGGGACAGATACGCAGTATTTT.

Of note for this clonotype: A single base separates this from a much larger clone, so it may be a read error. The V call is TRBV12-3 or TRBV12-4, the J call TRBJ1-2; 10 positions match TRBD1. After removal of 4 bases from V and 6 bases from J, the junction contained 8 bases not matched to a gene. The CDR3 has 15 residues. In nucleotides, the CDR3 is TGTGCCAGCAGTTCCCGGGACAGGGGAGACCATGGCTACACCTTC. This translates into CASSSRDRGDHGYTF.

This chain connects TRBV20-1 to TRBJ2-5, with 7 positions matching TRBD2. Trimming cost V 3 bases and J 11 bases; bases outside gene matches: 15. The germline gives CDR1 DFQATT, CDR2 SNEGSKA (reference sequence). This CDR3 has 14 amino acids. CDR3: CSASNMRARGEQYF. The CDR3, as DNA: TGCAGTGCTAGTAATATGCGGGCTCGGGGGGAGCAGTACTTC.

Remarks on this clonotype: Germline and junction disagree at one end, which may indicate a read error. The rearrangement uses TRBV12-3 or TRBV12-4 and TRBJ2-1, with TRBD2 matching 8 bases. The CDR3 consists of 18 residues. The chain's CDR3 is CASRTRLAGQSSYNERFF. The CDR3 DNA follows: TGTGCCAGCAGGACTCGGCTAGCGGGTCAGAGCTCCTACAATGAGCGGTTCTTC.

In the case of this clonotype: Relative to the germline gene, one junction end is altered; a read error may explain this. The J gene is TRBJ2-1, the V gene TRBV12-3 or TRBV12-4; TRBD2 agrees at 10 bases. The CDR3 is 16 amino acids. The CDR3: CVSSFPASGGIHEQFF. CDR3 DNA sequence: TGTGTCAGCAGTTTTCCGGCTAGCGGGGGAATTCATGAGCAGTTCTTC.

The chain has TRBV20-1 and TRBJ2-5, with 10 positions matching TRBD2. CDR1 is DFQATT, CDR2 SNEGSKA, per germline (reference sequence). The trim removed 0 bases at V and 0 bases at J, leaving 13 bases unmatched. The CDR3 is 19 amino acids. The CDR3 region is CSARDIGGRLAGNQETQYF. CDR3 DNA: TGCAGTGCTAGAGATATAGGTGGAAGACTAGCGGGTAACCAAGAGACCCAGTACTTC.

This clonotype was seen ten or more times. The chain employs TRBV20-1 and TRBJ2-1; the D gene is possibly TRBD2 (6 bases). This CDR3 spans 13 amino acids. The V end lost 1 base, the J end lost 7 bases, and 11 bases lay between the germline ends. Germline CDR1 reads DFQATT; CDR2 reads SNEGSKA (reference sequence). For the CDR3, the DNA is TGCAGTGCTAGAGGGAGGGTCGGAAATGAGCAGTTCTTC. Amino acid sequence: CSARGRVGNEQFF.

A word on this clonotype: Relative to the germline gene, one junction end is altered; a read error may explain this. V and J are TRBV2 and TRBJ2-7; D possibly matches TRBD1 or TRBD2 (6 bases each). The CDR3 totals 14 residues. The germline V gene has CDR1 SNHLY and CDR2 FYNNEI. In DNA, the CDR3 is TGTGCCAGCAGCCTACCGGGATTAAGGGGGGAGCGGTACTTC. This sequence encodes CASSLPGLRGERYF.

This clonotype has only a few counts. A read error may account for a junction end that differs from germline. The chain has TRBV24-1 and TRBJ2-1; 10 nucleotides match TRBD1. The germline gives CDR1 KGHDR, CDR2 SFDVKD. This CDR3 contains 16 residues. The CDR3 DNA reads TGTACCACCAGTTATGGGACAGGGGCCACCTACAATGAGCAGTTCTTC. It codes for CTTSYGTGATYNEQFF.

This clonotype was seen many times. This rearrangement joins TRBV12-3 or TRBV12-4 to TRBJ1-5, with D possibly matching TRBD1 (6 bases). V gave up 7 bases and J gave up 3 bases, with 16 bases separating them. The CDR3 is 15 residues long. The chain's CDR3 is CASMKGQLNNQPQHF. CDR3 DNA sequence: TGTGCCAGCATGAAAGGACAGCTGAACAATCAGCCCCAGCATTTT.

The chain uses TRBV15 and TRBJ1-1; 7 nucleotides line up with TRBD1. V shed 0 bases and J 0 bases; nucleotides not matched to a gene: 4. The V gene's germline CDR1 is LNHNV and CDR2 YYDKDF (reference sequence). The CDR3 sequence is 16 residues long. CDR3 sequence: CATSRDLTGLNTEAFF. The CDR3 DNA is TGTGCCACCAGCAGAGATCTGACAGGGTTGAACACTGAAGCTTTCTTT.

The rearrangement joins TRBV20-1 to TRBJ2-7, with TRBD2 matching over 8 bases. CDR3 length equals 13 residues. Germline values: CDR1 DFQATT, CDR2 SNEGSKA (reference sequence). V shed 0 bases and J 11 bases; nucleotides not matched to a gene: 9. CDR3 DNA: TGCAGTGCTAGAGATTTGGGGTCGGGAGGGGAGTACTTC. It codes for CSARDLGSGGEYF.

The chain joins TRBV24-1 to TRBJ1-1; D is uncertain. V shed 5 bases and J shed 4 bases, with 10 bases lying between them. This CDR3 spans 13 amino acids. The germline V gene has CDR1 KGHDR and CDR2 SFDVKD. CDR3 nucleotide sequence: TGTGCCACCAGTGGGGATCTGGGCACTGAAGCTTTCTTT. Encoded protein: CATSGDLGTEAFF.

The sample holds a few counts of this clonotype. V usage is TRBV7-9 and J usage is TRBJ1-5; D is uncertain. Per germline, CDR1 SEHNR and CDR2 FQNEAQ (reference sequence). This CDR3 spans 15 amino acids. Trimming left V 5 bases short and J 7 bases short, with 18 bases between. As DNA, the CDR3 is TGTGCCAGCAGCCAAGCGCGAGGGCAGCCACAGCCCCAGCATTTT. Translation gives CASSQARGQPQPQHF.

The chain carries TRBV14 and TRBJ2-1; D call uncertain. The CDR3 has 14 amino acids. Germline CDR1 SGHDN, CDR2 FVKESK. The V end was cut by 0 bases, the J end by 5 bases, with 8 bases between. CDR3 protein: CASSQEWANNEQFF. CDR3 DNA: TGTGCCAGCAGCCAAGAGTGGGCAAACAATGAGCAGTTCTTC.